These 6 T cell receptor beta chains came from one sample sequenced in a study of lymphopenia after photon versus proton radiotherapy (dated by TCRdb to the late 2010s). The library was produced with the immunoSEQ multiplex PCR assay. The table was pulled from immuneACCESS by TCRdb, which kept in-frame rearrangements only. Such tables lose some clones; where checked, under half of the loss comes from unresolved V genes, and the rest has no known cause. Recorded for this sample are over 35,000 clones; roughly four fifths of them occurred a single time. The ten largest clones add up to around a quarter of the sample. The sequencing here drew on peripheral blood, taken from a patient treated with proton-based radiotherapy. These receptor sequences come from a woman aged 70-85 years with pancreatic cancer.

Only a few counts were recorded for this clone. This chain links TRBV9 with TRBJ1-1; no clear D. CDR1 is SGDLS and CDR2 is YYNGEE in the germline V gene. V lost 0 bases and J lost 0, with 3 bases in between. The CDR3 has 13 residues. CDR3 sequence (DNA): TGTGCCAGCAGCGTAGTTCTGAACACTGAAGCTTTCTTT. Amino acid sequence: CASSVVLNTEAFF.

V is TRBV28 and J is TRBJ1-2; 7 bases fit TRBD1. With V trimmed by 5 bases and J by 8 bases, 5 bases remained unmatched. CDR1 MDHEN and CDR2 SYDVKM come from the germline V gene. The length of the CDR3 is 12 residues. The CDR3 DNA follows: TGTGCCAGCAGTCAACAGGGGTCCGGCTACACCTTC. Encoded protein: CASSQQGSGYTF.

The rearrangement uses TRBV19 and TRBJ2-7; 10 positions agree with TRBD2. The junction had 10 bases not matched to a gene; V was cut back by 4 bases and J by 4 bases. CDR3 length: 16 residues. The germline gives CDR1 LNHDA, CDR2 SQIVND (reference sequence). CDR3 nucleotides: TGTGCCAGTAGTAGCCGACTAGCGGGCAAGACGTACGAGCAGTACTTC. Translation: CASSSRLAGKTYEQYF.

This sequence joins TRBV10-1 and TRBJ2-3; D unresolved. In germline, CDR1 is WNHNN, CDR2 SYGVQD (reference sequence). Trimming left V 8 bases short and J 4 bases short, with 13 bases between. This CDR3 region has 13 residues. The CDR3 sequence: CASSPLASDTQYF. The CDR3 DNA reads TGCGCCAGCTCTCCACTGGCGTCAGATACGCAGTATTTT.

The V call is TRBV28, the J call TRBJ1-5; TRBD1 matches at 7 bases. The CDR3 is 15 residues long. The V and J ends lost 4 bases and 3 bases, in that order; junction bases with no gene match: 6. In germline, CDR1 is MDHEN, CDR2 SYDVKM. In DNA form, the CDR3 reads TGTGCCAGCAGTTGGGACAGCTCAATCAATCAGCCCCAGCATTTT. As protein: CASSWDSSINQPQHF.

The chain couples TRBV27 to TRBJ1-3; a weak D match, TRBD1 (5 bases). This CDR3 spans 15 amino acids. Germline V gene lookup returns CDR1 MNHEY and CDR2 SMNVEV (reference sequence). Trimming took 6 bases from V and 4 from J, leaving 16 bases between them. CDR3: CASSPGFGGGNTIYF. CDR3 bases: TGTGCCAGCAGCCCTGGGTTCGGGGGGGGAAACACCATATATTTT.